This T cell receptor beta chain was profiled in a study of cytomegalovirus exposure and HLA in healthy donors (dated 2017 in TCRdb). Concerning the study at large: An earlier analysis of 587 of the donors reported approximately 260 Gb of sequence data and around 100 million unique TCR beta sequences obtained from roughly 170 million T cells. An early release that covered fewer than 750 HLA-typed donors contained 250 to 350 gigabases of sequencing data and tens of millions of unique TCR sequences. Among the 398 genotyped donors, around 81% belonged to the genetic ancestry cluster associated with self-reported Caucasian donors. The study was designed to test whether signatures of past pathogen exposure could be identified by cataloging public T cell receptors. The study used immunosequencing to profile the T cell repertoires of more than 650 subjects and linked those repertoires to cytomegalovirus serostatus. Along with the roughly 670-subject first cohort, a separate validation cohort of over 90 different subjects was used. To predict cytomegalovirus infection status, the study combined high-throughput TCR immunosequencing, statistical association of individual TCRs with disease status, and machine learning. A later analysis re-analyzed previously published TCR beta repertoires from 650 to 800 donors and added high-resolution HLA genotyping to study TCR occurrence patterns. In the later analysis, no new phenotypic data were used to find candidate immune exposures; instead, reliance was placed on TCR beta sequences and their occurrence across donors. An earlier analysis of 587 of the donors used high-throughput TCR beta sequencing to judge whether each TCR beta V gene segment behaved as functional or pseudogenic. Alongside the repertoire data, information on donor age, sex, ethnicity and CMV serostatus was compiled. A later genetic analysis used genome-wide SNP genotypes for 398 of the 666 donors, treating that subset as a discovery cohort. Every discovery cohort repertoire had been produced on one sequencing platform. Class I and class II HLA loci were covered by the typing at four-digit resolution. The number of typed donors differed by locus: about 620-640 for A, B, C, DRB1 and DQB1; some 500 for DQA1; roughly 600 for DPA1; and around 490 for DPB1. A handful of DR-DQ haplotypes were treated as single units for association and clustering because of strong linkage in the cohort. Among about 370 genotyped donors of the cohort, an average of roughly 230,000 unique TCR beta nucleotide sequences was sequenced per donor, of which about 19% were non-productive. Study-level results and caveats: A cluster of highly shared sequence variants was judged likely to represent a technical artifact of the sequencing pipeline. In a later analysis, several top co-occurrence clusters were reported to appear linked to parvovirus B19, influenza, CMV and Epstein-Barr virus. It was suggested by the authors that the approach could potentially be generalized to other disease states and immunological phenotypes. In the study, approximately 160 TCR beta chains were listed as associated with cytomegalovirus. This cohort had only TCR beta chains sequenced, and the lack of alpha or paired-chain data limited which features could be detected. HLA typing was unavailable for some donors at each locus, so association tests used only the typed subset. In vitro tests confirmed that a few of the cytomegalovirus-associated TCR beta chains recognize cytomegalovirus antigens. While some public TCRs were present in many individuals, most TCR sequences turned up only very rarely across donors. The only immune exposure information available for the cohort was CMV serostatus. A further reported finding was that TCR beta sequences accurately predicted the HLA-A and HLA-B alleles for most subjects in the first cohort. Because counts were too low, about 18 rarely observed V segments, including chromosome 9 orphons, were left out of the earlier analysis of several hundred of the donors. In a later analysis, TCR association rates were found to vary across HLA loci, with the most associated TCRs seen for DRB1 alleles and the fewest for HLA-C alleles. Linkage disequilibrium might explain the correlated functional status among segregating V segments, but an unknown experimental factor could not be ruled out. Compared with equally common non-associated chains, HLA-associated TCR beta chains in a later analysis were more clonally expanded and had lower generation probabilities. In an earlier analysis of 450 to 750 of the donors, most TCR beta V segments appeared in productive rearrangements about 90% or about 30% of the time, broadly matching IMGT annotations. When HLA alleles, especially DR and DQ, strongly co-occurred, TCR associations were difficult to assign to individual alleles. Presence/absence analyses assumed roughly uniform sequencing depth across donors, an assumption that may not hold. In both the original and validation cohorts, the classifier was reported to diagnose cytomegalovirus status with high specificity and sensitivity. A later analysis associated roughly 17,000 TCR beta sequences with specific HLA alleles at a false discovery rate of 0.05. According to a later genetic analysis, donors in an Asian-associated ancestry cluster had fewer N-insertions in productive TCRs than the roughly 670-donor mean. Most CMV-associated TCR beta chains appeared to be HLA-restricted in a later analysis, and the HLA associations seemed to be driven largely by CMV exposure. Because the 87-base-pair reads could not distinguish some IMGT-functional V segments, including TRBV6-2 and TRBV6-3, those segments were excluded. V-gene and J-gene trimming of TCR beta chains was associated with a missense DCLRE1C variant in a later genetic analysis, and the association was replicated in an independent cohort.

The library was built by means of the immunoSEQ multiplex PCR assay. For the multiplex PCR, a mixture combining 60 forward primers for TCR Vbeta segments and 13 reverse primers for TCR Jbeta segments was used. Amplification of the CDR3 region of rearranged TCR beta genes was performed with a multiplex PCR assay on genomic DNA. Amplified TCR beta libraries were sequenced as 87-base-pair reads on the Illumina HiSeq System. The source study handled its data this way. Across the roughly 700 repertoires, a later analysis counted 80 million or so unique TCR beta chains, roughly 11 million of which were shared by at least two donors. To remove PCR and sequencing errors, raw reads were error-corrected and collapsed into unique sequences using a nearest-neighbor algorithm that merged closely related sequences. V, D and J gene segments were assigned by aligning CDR3 sequences to IMGT reference sequences. Each retained sequence needed at least a six-nucleotide match to both a V gene segment and a J gene segment. Rearrangements were called productive when the CDR3 lacked stop codons and stayed in frame with V and J; all others were non-productive. CDR3 was defined according to IMGT convention as the region running from the second conserved V-encoded cysteine to the conserved J-encoded phenylalanine. Sequences without an unambiguous match to a single V gene segment were excluded from the earlier analysis of about 640 of the donors. An earlier analysis of a few hundred of the donors classified V segments as functional when productive rearrangements were above 56.7% and as segregating when the standard deviation between donors was above 5%. To diagnose cytomegalovirus status from the catalog of TCR beta chain sequences, a statistical classification framework was built. V and J gene assignment, in a later analysis, came from comparing TCR nucleotide sequences with IMGT/GENE-DB human TR gene sequences. In a later analysis, CDR3 sequences and most-parsimonious VDJ recombination scenarios were assigned using the TCRdist pipeline. A later analysis defined each TCR beta chain by its CDR3 amino acid sequence plus V-gene family, and excluded reads lacking a unique V-gene family. A later analysis removed 592 highly shared, low-generation-probability nucleotide sequences to deal with suspected cross-contamination and a sequencing artifact. For each public chain, a later analysis derived a clonal expansion index from normalized ranks of inferred template counts within each repertoire. A later analysis computed generation probabilities with a VDJ recombination model fitted to out-of-frame rearrangements, and checked the results against IGoR. In a later analysis, hypergeometric tests were used to score TCR-TCR, TCR-HLA and TCR-CMV co-occurrence, with a repertoire-size bias correction applied to TCR pairs. A later analysis estimated false discovery rates by permuting HLA or CMV assignments 20 times. In a later analysis, co-occurring TCRs were grouped with DBSCAN, and TCRdist sequence similarity was added when clustering was performed within HLA-allele-positive subsets. Co-occurrence clustering excluded repertoires with fewer than 30,000 or more than 120,000 public chains, plus five with anomalous nucleotide sharing. TCRdb retrieved this table from immuneACCESS and kept in-frame rearrangements only. Not all clones are present; in checked studies, unresolved V genes account for under half, and no reason is known for the remainder. For V, J and clone size, that table is used; D and trimming come from the DNA. The table for this sample shows fewer than 100,000 clones. 0.45% to 0.7% of the sample is in the top ten clones.

As for this clone: What this receptor recognizes is not known. Other DNA sequences in the same sample also yield this CDR3.

The cohort was made up of approximately 670 healthy bone marrow donors. Cohort members were all nominally healthy when sampled, although unrecorded immune exposures were likely present. The donor tested CMV seronegative, placing the donor among the 350 to 400 seronegative members of the cohort. A peripheral blood sample was collected from each donor, and TCR beta sequencing was performed on peripheral blood mononuclear cells. The Qiagen DNeasy Blood Extraction Kit was used to extract genomic DNA from the blood cell samples. The CDR3 covers 15 residues, taking in both the cysteine and the phenylalanine. Left in the record is the CDR3 DNA by itself, 45 bases read in frame from the first base. Deletion took 2 bases off V and 2 bases off J, with a span of 11 bases between the germline ends. From the germline V gene, CDR1 is SGHRS and CDR2 is YFSETQ.

The clonotype originates from a middle-aged man in good health and CMV-seronegative. The sequenced sample was PBMCs. Recombination linked TRBV5-1 to TRBJ2-1; the D gene is perhaps TRBD1, from 7 matching bases. The DNA sequence is as follows: TGCGCCAGCAGCTTAGGAGGGGGCCCCTACAATGAGCAGTTCTTC. It translates to CASSLGGGPYNEQFF.